This T cell receptor beta chain was documented in a study of CD8 T cells in Susac syndrome. With 2 bases removed from V and 5 bases from J, the gap between germline ends came to 16 bases. CDR1 SEHNR and CDR2 FQNEAQ come from the germline V gene (reference sequence). The CDR3 consists of 16 residues. RNA was extracted with the RNeasy kit, and a quantity of about 0.45 to 1 ug was reverse transcribed using random hexamers. TCRdb re-called the immunoSEQ multiplex PCR reads through MiXCR, storing one row per CDR3 protein. Found here are over 150,000 distinct CDR3 sequences, about 94% of them singletons; the top ten hold approximately 0.094%.

The sequence came from a human donor with multiple sclerosis. Input material: CD4+ T cells from PBMCs. The chain uses TRBV7-9 and TRBJ2-1; D is possibly TRBD1 or TRBD2 (5 bases each). CDR3 nucleotide sequence: TGTGCCAGCAGCTTATTCCGACCCGGGGCCCACAATGAGCAGTTCTTC. Encoded protein: CASSLFRPGAHNEQFF.